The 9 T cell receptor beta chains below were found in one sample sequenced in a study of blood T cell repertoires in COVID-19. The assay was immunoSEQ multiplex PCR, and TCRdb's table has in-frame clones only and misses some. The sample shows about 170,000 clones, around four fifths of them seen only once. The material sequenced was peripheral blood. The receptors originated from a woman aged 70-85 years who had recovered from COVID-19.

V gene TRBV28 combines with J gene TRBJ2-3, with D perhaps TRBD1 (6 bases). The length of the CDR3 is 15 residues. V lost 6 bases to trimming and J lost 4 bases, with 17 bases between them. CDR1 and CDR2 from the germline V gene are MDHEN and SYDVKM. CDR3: CASSPRGRGPDTQYF. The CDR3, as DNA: TGTGCCAGCAGCCCCCGGGGCAGGGGCCCAGATACGCAGTATTTT.

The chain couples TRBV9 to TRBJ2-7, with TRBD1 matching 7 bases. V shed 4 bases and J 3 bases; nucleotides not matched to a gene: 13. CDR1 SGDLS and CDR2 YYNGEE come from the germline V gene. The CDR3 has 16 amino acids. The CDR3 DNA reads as TGTGCCAGCAGCCCGCGACCCGGGACAGTAAACTACGAGCAGTACTTC. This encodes CASSPRPGTVNYEQYF.

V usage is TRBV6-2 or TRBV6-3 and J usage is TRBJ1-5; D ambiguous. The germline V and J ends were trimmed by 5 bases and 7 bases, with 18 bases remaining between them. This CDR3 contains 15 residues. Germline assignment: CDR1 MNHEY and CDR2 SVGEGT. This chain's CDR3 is CASSPLDPEGQPQHF. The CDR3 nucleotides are TGTGCCAGCAGTCCACTCGACCCGGAGGGACAGCCCCAGCATTTT.

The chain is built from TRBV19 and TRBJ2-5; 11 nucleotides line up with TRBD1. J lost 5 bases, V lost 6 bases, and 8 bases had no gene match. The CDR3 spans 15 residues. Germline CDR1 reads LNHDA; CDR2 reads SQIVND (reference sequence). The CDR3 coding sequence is TGTGCCAGTAGCAGGGACAGGGGGTCGGGGGAGACCCAGTACTTC. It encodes CASSRDRGSGETQYF.

The CDR3, as DNA: TGTGCCAGCAGGGGACAGGGCGGGACTAATGAAAAACTGTTTTTT. Translating it yields CASRGQGGTNEKLFF. The V and J genes are TRBV5-4 and TRBJ1-4; 9 nucleotides agree with TRBD1. V dropped 5 bases and J dropped 2; count of bases not matched to a gene: 4. The CDR3 sequence is 15 residues long. Germline assignment: CDR1 SGHNT and CDR2 YYREEE (reference sequence).

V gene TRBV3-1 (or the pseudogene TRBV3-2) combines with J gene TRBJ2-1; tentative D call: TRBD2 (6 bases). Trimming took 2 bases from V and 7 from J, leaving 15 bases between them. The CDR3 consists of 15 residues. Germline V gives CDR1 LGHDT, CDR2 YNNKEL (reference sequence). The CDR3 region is CASSQPGVADNEQFF. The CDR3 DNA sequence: TGTGCCAGCAGCCAACCTGGGGTAGCGGATAATGAGCAGTTCTTC.

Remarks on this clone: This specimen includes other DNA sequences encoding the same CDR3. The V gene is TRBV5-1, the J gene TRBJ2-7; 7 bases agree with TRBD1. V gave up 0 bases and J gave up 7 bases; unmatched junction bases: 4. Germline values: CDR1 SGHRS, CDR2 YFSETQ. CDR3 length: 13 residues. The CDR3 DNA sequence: TGCGCCAGCAGCTTGGGACAGGGCGGGGAGCAGTACTTC. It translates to CASSLGQGGEQYF.

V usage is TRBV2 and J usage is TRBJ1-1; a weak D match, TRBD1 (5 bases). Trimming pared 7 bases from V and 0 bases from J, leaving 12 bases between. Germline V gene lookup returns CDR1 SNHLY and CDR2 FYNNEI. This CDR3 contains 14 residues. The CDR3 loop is CASTRVGMNTEAFF. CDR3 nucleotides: TGTGCCAGCACCAGGGTCGGCATGAACACTGAAGCTTTCTTT.

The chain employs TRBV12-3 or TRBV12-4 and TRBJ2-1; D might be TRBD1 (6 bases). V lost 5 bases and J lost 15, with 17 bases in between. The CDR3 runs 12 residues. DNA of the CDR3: TGTGCCAGCAGTACCGACAGGCTCTCGGGGTTCTTC. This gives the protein CASSTDRLSGFF.